The entry below describes one T cell receptor (beta chain). At one boundary the junction diverges from the germline segment, which might be a read error. Each 20-30 mg portion of unsorted bulk tissue served as the source for co-extraction of RNA and DNA. Every tumor sample analyzed contained over 80% viable tumor cells. The sample comes from a study of tumor-infiltrating lymphocytes in primary liver carcinoma. With a constant-region primer, TCR beta cDNA was made from approximately 450 ng of total RNA. Libraries of TCR beta came from three nested multiplex PCR rounds with slightly modified ARM-PCR. TCRdb passed the multiplex PCR reads through MiXCR, listing each CDR3 protein once. Among under 45,000 distinct CDR3 sequences, nearly 75% were seen once, and the ten largest hold approximately 15%. The sequence came from a man aged 35-49 years with primary liver carcinoma and hepatitis B virus infection. The sample comprised liver tumor tissue from sampling region 4. As for subset: tumor region T4, right-lateral pole.

The DNA of the CDR3 is TGCGCCAGCAGCTTTGGACTAGCGCGAGGGAACACCGGGGAGCCGTTTTTT. This gives the protein CASSFGLARGNTGEPFF. The genes are TRBV5-1 and TRBJ2-2, with TRBD2 matching over 9 bases. The V gene's germline CDR1 is SGHRS and CDR2 YFSETQ. This CDR3 contains 17 residues.